These 15 T cell receptor beta chains share one sample of origin, sequenced in a study of cytomegalovirus exposure and HLA in healthy donors. Primers for the PCR totalled 60 Vbeta and 13 Jbeta. TCRdb's copy holds only in-frame clones and misses some; the assay was immunoSEQ multiplex PCR. This table holds around 150,000 clones, about 75% found once. Sequencing input: PBMCs. These receptors all stem from a female donor in good health and CMV-seronegative.

V is TRBV27 and J is TRBJ1-1; D call uncertain. This CDR3 has 13 residues. Germline lookup yields CDR1 MNHEY and CDR2 SMNVEV (reference sequence). Trimming took 2 bases from V and 8 from J, leaving 12 bases between them. CDR3 amino acids: CASSLKAGTEAFF. In nucleotides, the CDR3 is TGTGCCAGCAGTTTAAAGGCAGGCACCGAAGCTTTCTTT.

This sequence joins TRBV9 and TRBJ1-3; maybe TRBD1 (6 bases). This CDR3 comprises 15 residues. Trimming took 8 bases from V and 2 from J, leaving 17 bases between them. Germline V CDR1 and CDR2: SGDLS, YYNGEE. This CDR3 reads CASSQGTEAGNTIYF. The CDR3 nucleotides read TGTGCCAGTTCCCAGGGGACGGAGGCTGGAAACACCATATATTTT.

The J gene is TRBJ1-5, the V gene TRBV29-1, with TRBD1 identical over 9 bases. Losses at the gene ends were 5 bases for V and 4 bases for J; bases not matched to a gene: 6. Germline V gene lookup returns CDR1 SQVTM and CDR2 ANQGSEA. The CDR3 runs 14 residues. Written as DNA, the CDR3 is TGCAGCGTTTCCTCCGGGACAGGGAATCAGCCCCAGCATTTT. Amino acid sequence: CSVSSGTGNQPQHF.

This chain connects TRBV6-5 to TRBJ2-1; 11 nucleotides line up with TRBD2. The CDR3 extends over 15 amino acids. The V and J ends lost 6 bases and 4 bases, in that order; junction bases with no gene match: 5. Germline V gene data show CDR1 as MNHEY and CDR2 as SVGAGI. The CDR3 region has the DNA TGTGCCAGCAGCGAAACTAGCGGGGGATACAATGAGCAGTTCTTC. It specifies CASSETSGGYNEQFF.

V is TRBV6-1 and J is TRBJ2-3, with 12 positions matching TRBD2. The trim removed 4 bases at V and 4 bases at J, leaving 6 bases unmatched. The CDR3 is made up of 16 amino acids. The germline CDR1 and CDR2 sequences are MNHNS and SASEGT. The CDR3 region is CASSASGGASADTQYF. The CDR3, as DNA: TGTGCCAGCAGTGCTAGCGGGGGGGCCTCCGCAGATACGCAGTATTTT.

V and J are TRBV7-9 and TRBJ1-4; tentative D call: TRBD1 (6 bases). Looked up from germline, CDR1 is SEHNR and CDR2 is FQNEAQ (reference sequence). With 1 base removed from V and 8 bases from J, the gap between germline ends came to 11 bases. CDR3 length: 14 amino acids. For the CDR3, the DNA is TGTGCCAGCAGCTTAGGACAGGCCGAGGAAAAACTGTTTTTT. Protein sequence: CASSLGQAEEKLFF. Complete variable domain (other parts from reference TRBV7-9 and TRBJ1-4): DTGVSQNPRHKITKRGQNVTFRCDPISEHNRLYWYRQTLGQGPEFLTYFQNEAQLEKSRLLSDRFSAERPKGSFSTLEIQRTEQGDSAMYLCASSLGQAEEKLFFGSGTQLSVL.

The chain recombines TRBV11-2 with TRBJ2-7; 8 nucleotides agree with TRBD1. Germline loops: CDR1 SGHAT, CDR2 FQNNGV. CDR3 length: 15 residues. V was clipped by 6 bases and J by 9 bases; unmatched bases: 16. The CDR3 bases are TGTGCCAGCAGATCTAGCTATGGGGACAGGCCGGGGCAGTACTTC. Its translation: CASRSSYGDRPGQYF.

The chain combines TRBV2 with TRBJ1-2; TRBD1 might be the D (5 bases). CDR1 SNHLY and CDR2 FYNNEI come from the germline V gene. Trimming removed 5 bases at V and 8 bases at J, with 12 bases between. This CDR3 is built from 12 residues. This CDR3 is CASSSDTYGYTF. The CDR3 coding sequence is TGTGCCAGCAGTTCGGACACTTACGGCTACACCTTC.

J is TRBJ2-7 and V is TRBV4-2; D is possibly TRBD2 (6 bases). The ends were cut back, 0 bases at V and 6 bases at J, with 15 bases in the middle. The germline V gene encodes CDR1 LGHNA and CDR2 YNFKEQ. The CDR3 is 15 residues long. The DNA of the CDR3 is TGTGCCAGCAGCCAAGATTGGCGGGGCGCACTCGAGCAGTACTTC. This encodes CASSQDWRGALEQYF.

The CDR3 sequence: CAWSKRTGSTDTQYF. CDR3 coding DNA: TGTGCCTGGAGTAAACGGACAGGCTCCACAGATACGCAGTATTTT. The rearrangement uses TRBV30 and TRBJ2-3; 7 nucleotides align to TRBD1. The CDR3 consists of 15 residues. J lost 2 bases, V lost 2 bases, and 7 bases had no gene match. Germline V gene lookup returns CDR1 GTSNPN and CDR2 SVGIG (reference sequence).

The chain recombines TRBV2 with TRBJ2-7; weak D call: TRBD2 (5 bases). CDR1 SNHLY and CDR2 FYNNEI come from the germline V gene. Trimming pared 3 bases from V and 0 bases from J, leaving 18 bases between. The CDR3 consists of 17 residues. Here the CDR3 DNA reads TGTGCCAGCAGTGATCCCTCGATGGAGGCCCCCTCCTACGAGCAGTACTTC. Residues: CASSDPSMEAPSYEQYF.

The chain carries TRBV11-2 and TRBJ2-2; D unresolved. Germline CDR1 reads SGHAT; CDR2 reads FQNNGV. The V end lost 5 bases, the J end lost 0 bases, and 16 bases lay between the germline ends. This CDR3 has 17 residues. CDR3 sequence (DNA): TGTGCCAGCAGCCCACTCTGGCAGGTCGCGAACACCGGGGAGCTGTTTTTT. The encoded protein is CASSPLWQVANTGELFF.

The rearrangement uses TRBV6-5 and TRBJ1-1; 9 positions agree with TRBD1. Germline values: CDR1 MNHEY, CDR2 SVGAGI. V lost 6 bases to trimming and J lost 3 bases; unmatched junction nucleotides: 5. The CDR3 extends over 14 amino acids. CDR3 bases: TGTGCCAGCAGGACACAGGGGGCGGACACTGAAGCTTTCTTT. Its translation is CASRTQGADTEAFF.

This clone was recorded only once. The genes are TRBV30 and TRBJ1-1; D is unresolved. Trimming shortened V by 5 bases and J by 0 bases, and 13 bases separated the two germline ends. CDR1 and CDR2 from the germline V gene are GTSNPN and SVGIG (reference sequence). This CDR3 has 14 amino acids. CDR3 bases: TGTGCCTGGGGGCGGGTTTCCATGAACACTGAAGCTTTCTTT. This translates into CAWGRVSMNTEAFF.

The V and J genes are TRBV6-6 and TRBJ1-4; 9 bases fit TRBD1. There are 15 residues in the CDR3. J gave up 7 bases and V 4 bases, and 7 bases lay outside the gene matches. CDR1 is MNHNY, CDR2 SVGAGI, per germline (reference sequence). The CDR3 is CASSFGQGNSEKLFF. The CDR3 DNA reads TGTGCCAGCAGTTTCGGACAGGGGAATAGTGAAAAACTGTTTTTT.